This T cell receptor (beta chain) was found in a study of blood T cell repertoires in COVID-19 (dated by TCRdb to the early 2020s). At the level of the whole study: Collaborator samples came from the United States, Italy and Spain and covered acute and convalescent phases of COVID-19. Where available, HLA class I and class II types were taken from metadata supplied by the sample provider and were not determined by assay-based typing. The repertoires were released in a freely available public database meant as a resource for research on the immune response to SARS-CoV-2. The samples were drawn from two sources: the first 160 participants of the ongoing ImmuneRACE study, and 1,000 to 1,500 subjects contributed by 6 global collaborators. The prospective study material was composed of cDNA or gDNA derived from T cells, B-cell-depleted T cells, or PBMCs. Nearly every sample came with metadata listing a de-identified subject ID, COVID-19 status, age in years and sex. The dataset comprised deeply sampled blood TCRbeta repertoires from subjects exposed to, actively infected with, or recovered from COVID-19. What the research found in general, with its limitations: The amount of clinical and demographic metadata varied by source and participant and was provided uncurated.

Concerning this clone itself: What this receptor recognizes is not known. No much larger clone exists at a distance of one base, and base qualities are not known.

One collaborating source in Seattle enrolled patients while the patients were actively infected and followed the patients over time throughout the course of disease. The collaborating institutions used their own protocols to collect whole blood in K2EDTA tubes. For TCRbeta analysis, collaborators shipped samples as frozen whole blood, isolated PBMCs, or DNA extracted from either of those sample types. From a lookup of the germline V gene, CDR1 and CDR2 are LGHNA and YSLEER. There are 18 amino acids in the CDR3, from cysteine to phenylalanine inclusive. The retained sequence is limited to the CDR3, 54 bases, with the frame set at the first base. V and J lose 0 bases and 0 bases, and a span of 12 bases separates them. TCRbeta CDR3 regions were amplified from genomic DNA by means of the immunoSEQ Assay, a bias-controlled multiplex PCR. In the original analysis: The number of nucleated cells in each sample was estimated by amplification of reference gene primers within the assay. Sequence reads were collapsed and filtered to measure the absolute abundance of every unique TCRbeta CDR3 rearrangement. For each sample, productive Simpson clonality was calculated by taking the square root of Simpson's diversity index across productive rearrangements. TCRdb's version of the immuneACCESS table is confined to in-frame rearrangements and falls short of the full clone set. An unresolved V gene accounts for under half of the shortfall where checked; the remainder is of unknown origin. The DNA gave D and trimming, while V, J and clone size come from that table. A total of 300,000 to 350,000 clones appear in this sample, approximately 90% of them only once. Around 8.9% of the sample rests with the top ten.

The receptor's source is a man aged 25 to 45 with COVID-19, enrolled during active disease. The material sequenced was peripheral blood. This receptor chain uses TRBV4-3 and TRBJ2-6, and the D gene may be TRBD1, 5 bases matching. The DNA reads TGCGCCAGCAGCCAAGACAGGGCTCCACTCTCTGGGGCCAACGTCCTGACTTTC. Its protein reads: CASSQDRAPLSGANVLTF.